This T cell receptor (beta chain) came from a study of blood T cells in healthy people across ages. The CDR3 length is 14 residues. Between the trimmed V and J ends, which lost 9 bases and 7 bases, there was a span of 21 bases. The germline V gene has CDR1 MNHNS and CDR2 SASEGT. In terms of origin and age, donors were healthy Caucasian individuals from Russia aged about 6 to 90. With respect to this clonotype: Its antigen is still unknown.

With a J-beta primer mix and a sample-barcoded 5' primer, a second PCR ran about 7 to 12 cycles. Each cDNA molecule received a tag from a template-switch adaptor that had 12 random nucleotides. TCRdb used MiXCR to reprocess the 5' RACE reads, holding one entry per CDR3 protein. The sample lists 800,000 to 1,000,000 distinct CDR3 sequences, roughly 50% occurring once. Study outcomes and limitations: Versus aged donors, long-lived donors had higher diversity and more naive CD4+ cells.

The chain carries TRBV6-1 and TRBJ1-2; the D gene is possibly TRBD1 (5 bases). This TCR was sampled from a man aged 25-40 years in good health. The specimen sequenced was blood. The CDR3 spells CASCLGGGASGYTF. In DNA, the CDR3 is TGTGCCAGTTGCCTAGGTGGGGGTGCAAGTGGCTACACCTTC.